The 17 T cell receptor beta chains below were found in one sample sequenced in a study of OX40 agonist ivuxolimab in advanced cancers. Assay: immunoSEQ multiplex PCR; the TCRdb copy retains only in-frame clones and omits some. This sample yields roughly 60,000 clones, of which approximately 81% are seen a single time; approximately 2.9% belongs to the top ten. The sample here was CD4+ or CD8+ T cells sorted from blood, taken in a trial of the OX40 agonist ivuxolimab. The receptors were gathered from an adult with an advanced solid tumor such as melanoma, head and neck, liver or kidney cancer.

The chain's CDR3 is CASSTMSLADEGTEAFF. The CDR3 nucleotides read TGTGCCAGCAGCACCATGAGTCTGGCAGACGAGGGAACTGAAGCTTTCTTT. The chain links TRBV7-3 to TRBJ1-1; D gene ambiguous. The germline V gene encodes CDR1 SGHTA and CDR2 FQGTGA. V gave up 5 bases and J gave up 5 bases, with 24 bases separating them. The CDR3 sequence is 17 residues long.

V gene TRBV28 combines with J gene TRBJ1-5; D is unclear. The CDR3 is made up of 12 amino acids. Germline-derived CDR1 and CDR2 are MDHEN and SYDVKM. Deletions cut 3 bases from V and 4 bases from J, with 4 bases between. For the CDR3, the DNA is TGTGCCAGCAGTTTCTTGAATCAGCCCCAGCATTTT. Amino acids: CASSFLNQPQHF.

The chain recombines TRBV10-3 with TRBJ2-2; D uncertain. This CDR3 contains 15 residues. V was cut by 2 bases and J by 0 bases, with 7 bases left in between. Germline lookup yields CDR1 ENHRY and CDR2 SYGVKD. The CDR3 DNA reads TGTGCCATCAGTGAGGGGCTGGCGAACACCGGGGAGCTGTTTTTT. It specifies CAISEGLANTGELFF.

This clone has only one observation. The chain recombines TRBV7-2 with TRBJ1-5; unclear D gene. The CDR3 runs to 13 residues. The V gene lost 0 bases and the J gene lost 0 bases, with 0 bases spanning the gap. From germline, CDR1 is SGHTA and CDR2 FQGNSA. CDR3 DNA: TGTGCCAGCAGCTTAGCTAGCAATCAGCCCCAGCATTTT. Amino acid sequence: CASSLASNQPQHF.

The chain uses TRBV16 and TRBJ1-6, with D hard to call. This CDR3 spans 15 amino acids. V lost 0 bases to trimming and J lost 7 bases, with 10 bases between them. Looked up from germline, CDR1 is KGHSY and CDR2 is FQNENV. The CDR3, as DNA: TGTGCCAGCAGCCAATCGGTGCAGGTGAATTCACCCCTCCACTTT. Translating gives CASSQSVQVNSPLHF.

CDR3 amino acids: CASSSQGSPLFEQYF. The CDR3 bases are TGTGCCAGCAGTTCACAGGGCAGCCCGTTGTTCGAGCAGTACTTC. The chain couples TRBV2 to TRBJ2-7, with D perhaps matching TRBD1 (6 bases). Trimming stripped 5 bases from V and 6 bases from J, with 20 bases between. In germline, CDR1 is SNHLY, CDR2 FYNNEI. The CDR3 length is 15 residues.

This clone has only one observation. The chain carries TRBV5-4 and TRBJ2-1; 12 positions match TRBD2. Germline assignment: CDR1 SGHNT and CDR2 YYREEE (reference sequence). The ends lost 4 bases at V and 7 bases at J; junction bases unmatched: 9. CDR3 size: 16 residues. The CDR3 protein is CASSTQTSGRGNEQFF. The CDR3 DNA follows: TGTGCCAGCAGCACCCAGACTAGCGGGAGAGGTAATGAGCAGTTCTTC.

The chain carries TRBV5-1 and TRBJ2-7, with 7 bases identical to TRBD2. This CDR3 has 17 amino acids. The germline V gene has CDR1 SGHRS and CDR2 YFSETQ. J gave up 5 bases and V 0 bases, and 14 bases lay outside the gene matches. The CDR3 nucleotides are TGCGCCAGCAGCTTGGGGCGCGGGAGTCGTCTCCCACACGAGCAGTACTTC. It yields the protein CASSLGRGSRLPHEQYF.

The chain combines TRBV6-5 with TRBJ1-1; 7 positions match TRBD1. The V segment lost 4 bases and the J segment 11 bases; nucleotides outside the gene matches: 7. Germline V gene data show CDR1 as MNHEY and CDR2 as SVGAGI. This CDR3 comprises 12 residues. In DNA, the CDR3 is TGTGCCAGCAGTTCCCAGACAGGGAAGGCTTTCTTT. It translates to CASSSQTGKAFF.

The chain has TRBV30 and TRBJ2-5, with D perhaps TRBD1 or TRBD2 (5 bases each). CDR1 GTSNPN and CDR2 SVGIG come from the germline V gene (reference sequence). Trimming removed 4 bases from V and 2 bases from J, with 23 bases in between. CDR3 length: 17 residues. The CDR3 loop reads CAWTLPGLGREQETQYF. The DNA of the CDR3 is TGTGCCTGGACGCTACCGGGCCTTGGCAGGGAGCAAGAGACCCAGTACTTC.

The chain links TRBV9 to TRBJ1-2; D remains ambiguous. Trimming pared 4 bases from V and 4 bases from J, leaving 11 bases between. The CDR3 totals 13 residues. Germline V gene data show CDR1 as SGDLS and CDR2 as YYNGEE. The CDR3, as DNA: TGTGCCAGCAGCCTCTCCTCGGGCTATGGCTACACCTTC. Amino acids: CASSLSSGYGYTF.

The chain carries TRBV4-2 and TRBJ1-4; 7 bases line up with TRBD1. The ends lost 0 bases at V and 0 bases at J; junction bases unmatched: 19. CDR1 is LGHNA, CDR2 YNFKEQ, per germline. The CDR3 runs to 22 residues. This CDR3 is CASSQDPSDPRDRVATNEKLFF. Written as DNA, the CDR3 is TGTGCCAGCAGCCAAGACCCTTCGGATCCCCGGGACAGAGTTGCAACTAATGAAAAACTGTTTTTT.

This clone was seen a single time. The chain couples TRBV28 to TRBJ2-3; 10 bases line up with TRBD2. The V gene end was trimmed by 8 bases and the J gene end by 5 bases; junction bases not matched to a gene: 7. Germline V gene sequence: CDR1 MDHEN, CDR2 SYDVKM. This CDR3 spans 14 amino acids. The CDR3 DNA sequence: TGTGCCAGCTGCCCTTCTAGCGGGGGAGATACGCAGTATTTT. Encoded protein: CASCPSSGGDTQYF.

This chain links TRBV2 with TRBJ2-7; D remains ambiguous. The CDR3 totals 13 residues. Germline assignment: CDR1 SNHLY and CDR2 FYNNEI. V lost 5 bases, J lost 2 bases, and 10 bases lay in between. The DNA of the CDR3 is TGTGCCAGCAGTAGAAGTCCCACCTACGAGCAGTACTTC. It is translated as CASSRSPTYEQYF.

V gene TRBV7-2 combines with J gene TRBJ1-5, with TRBD1 identical over 7 bases. The CDR3 runs to 16 residues. From germline, CDR1 is SGHTA and CDR2 FQGNSA. J was trimmed by 0 bases and V by 5 bases; bases with no gene match: 7. CDR3 loop: CASSARNRGSNQPQHF. CDR3 bases: TGTGCCAGCAGCGCGCGAAACAGGGGTAGCAATCAGCCCCAGCATTTT.

The chain couples TRBV28 to TRBJ2-7; no firm D call. This CDR3 has 12 residues. The ends were cut back, 3 bases at V and 4 bases at J, with 7 bases in the middle. Germline-derived CDR1 and CDR2 are MDHEN and SYDVKM. As DNA, the CDR3 is TGTGCCAGCAGTTTCTTTAAGTACGAGCAGTACTTC. It specifies CASSFFKYEQYF.

The chain uses TRBV7-2 and TRBJ1-1; D not resolved. V was shortened by 2 bases and J by 5 bases, with 3 bases between the two germline ends. Germline V gene sequence: CDR1 SGHTA, CDR2 FQGNSA. CDR3 length equals 11 residues. In DNA form, the CDR3 reads TGTGCCAGCAGCTTAATGACTGAAGCTTTCTTT. As protein: CASSLMTEAFF. The full variable domain, completed using reference TRBV7-2 and TRBJ1-1, is GAGVSQSPSNKVTEKGKDVELRCDPISGHTALYWYRQSLGQGLEFLIYFQGNSAPDKSGLPSDRFSAERTGGSVSTLTIQRTQQEDSAVYLCASSLMTEAFFGQGTRLTVV.